The TCR beta chain under discussion was sequenced for a study of OX40 agonist ivuxolimab in advanced cancers. Study summary: Patients were treated with intravenous ivuxolimab, dosed at 0.01 to 10 mg/kg and infused every 2 weeks. Enrollees could have had prior anti-PD-1, anti-PD-L1 or anti-CTLA-4 therapy, which more than 30% had received.

Here immunoSEQ multiplex PCR was the method, and the copy in TCRdb shows in-frame clones only, minus some. The data hold 65,000 to 80,000 clones, with roughly nine tenths observed a single time. The germline CDR1 and CDR2 sequences are SGHAT and FQNNGV. This CDR3 has 16 residues. Worth noting for this clone: One junction end disagrees with the germline gene, perhaps due to a read error. Other DNA sequences in the sample encode the same CDR3.

This chain joins TRBV11-2 and TRBJ2-2; 7 nucleotides line up with TRBD2. Source: CD4+ or CD8+ T cells sorted from blood, taken in a trial of the OX40 agonist ivuxolimab. The receptor comes from an adult with an advanced solid tumor such as melanoma, head and neck, liver or kidney cancer. CDR3 DNA: TGCGCCAGCAGCTTAGCAGCGGGGTGGAACACCGGGGAGCTGTTTTTT. Its protein is CASSLAAGWNTGELFF.